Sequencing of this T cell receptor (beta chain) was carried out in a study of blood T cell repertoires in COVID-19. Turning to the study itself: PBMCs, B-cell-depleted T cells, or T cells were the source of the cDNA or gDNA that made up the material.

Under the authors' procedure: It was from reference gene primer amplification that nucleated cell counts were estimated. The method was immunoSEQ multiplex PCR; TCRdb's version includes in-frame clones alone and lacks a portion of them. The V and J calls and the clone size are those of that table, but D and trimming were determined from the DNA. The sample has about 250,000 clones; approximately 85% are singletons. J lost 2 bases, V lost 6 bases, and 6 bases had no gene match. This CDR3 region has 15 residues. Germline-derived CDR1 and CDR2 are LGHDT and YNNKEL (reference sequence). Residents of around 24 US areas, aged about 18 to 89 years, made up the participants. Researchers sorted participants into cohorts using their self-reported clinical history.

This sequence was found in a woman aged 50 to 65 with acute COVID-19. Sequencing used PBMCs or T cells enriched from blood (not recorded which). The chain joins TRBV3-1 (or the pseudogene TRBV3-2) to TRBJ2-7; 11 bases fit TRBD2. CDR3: CASSRTSGGTYEQYF. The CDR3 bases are TGTGCCAGCAGTCGTACTAGCGGGGGTACCTACGAGCAGTACTTC.